A selection of T cell receptor beta chains follows, all from one sample in a study of blood T cell repertoires in COVID-19. Clones were read by immunoSEQ multiplex PCR, and TCRdb kept only the in-frame ones, dropping some. The table has about 140,000 clones, roughly 88% seen once. Specimen: peripheral blood. The receptors were gathered from a woman aged 55-70 years with acute or convalescent COVID-19. CDR3s leave out the opening cysteine and the closing phenylalanine or tryptophan.

ATPRGERSYNEQF TRBV24-1
ASREEGVAYEKLF TRBV6-1
AISESRTALNTEAF TRBV10-3
ASSQGNRGWTEAF TRBV4-3
ASSLFRGNEKLF TRBV28
ASSLQYEQY TRBV5-8
ASSGQTGYEQY TRBV18
ASSSGTGHVDEQF TRBV6-2/TRBV6-3
ASSVASVNEQF TRBV9
ASSVVGSGAQETQY TRBV9
ASSIGVSGTEAF TRBV19
ASSPPGKENTGELF TRBV7-3
ASRGHSGGDDQPQH TRBV19
ASSLSGGLLANYGYT TRBV27
ASSQGQPYGYT TRBV3-1/TRBV3-2
ASSFQGASNQPQH TRBV5-8
ASSVRLAGGPRANVLT TRBV9
AWSRQIEDAKAF TRBV30
AWSGALGGQPQH TRBV30
ASSPRQGAGGNQPQH TRBV19
ASSLAGGKETQY TRBV5-1
SVEASMNTEAF TRBV29-1
ASSSSAFSGNTIY TRBV5-1
ASSFAQGADTQY TRBV27
ASSLQGRYEQY TRBV6-5
ASSSSQGTGAGNTIY TRBV18
ASSLSSGPPRQPQH TRBV27
ASSRTGTNSGEQF TRBV19
ASSLGASVRTDTQY TRBV5-5
ATSDAGTQETQY TRBV24-1
ASNPGGTGLETQY TRBV28
ASSIGQDGQPQH TRBV27
ASSPTFRQGHNYGYT TRBV28
ASSLDSQNTEAF TRBV7-2
ASSREGAEYNEQF TRBV2
ASSSTHEKLF TRBV6-2/TRBV6-3
AWSLGHNQPQH TRBV30
ASSVDSSGANIQY TRBV9
ASSEVRDSLGGGYT TRBV6-1
ASSSEGGLGSYEQY TRBV18
ASSPKTSGARV TRBV4-2
ASSLGFWTASYEQY TRBV5-8
ATKTGDASGANVLT TRBV28
ASSQLGTNIQETQY TRBV4-1
ASSFGTGTNYGYT TRBV5-1
ASSLEKTGLNYGYT TRBV7-2
ASSPKGGGTDTQY TRBV6-5
ASSIVGGNAEAF TRBV19
ASTQGRAKQY TRBV28
ASRPGISGNTIY TRBV19
ASSTIAGANTGELF TRBV5-4
ASSLNSYGYT TRBV28
ASSYFGGGTGELF TRBV6-5